The clone carrying this T cell receptor beta chain was seen a few times. Antigen specificity is unknown. These data come from a study of T cell repertoires in cytomegalovirus infection. Study-level information: Matching HLA type, along with CMV infection, was indicated by public TCR beta signatures.

Findings of the study overall: Adding up the frequency of public TCR beta families identified people who carried CMV plus the relevant HLA. HLA-C-restricted, CMV-specific TCR beta clonotypes were dominant ex vivo.

TCRdb ran MiXCR on the reads and lists one entry per CDR3 protein. The sample records about 680,000 distinct CDR3 sequences, about 24% being singletons. This CDR3 region has 15 residues. Per germline, CDR1 SGHVS and CDR2 FQNEAQ. V lost 5 bases and J 7 bases, leaving 15 bases between the germline ends. The chain couples TRBV7-8 to TRBJ2-6; the D call may be TRBD1 or TRBD2 (5 bases each). The sequenced sample consisted of CD8+ T cells from PBMCs. The sequence derives from a human donor in good health (CMV status not recorded). Some clones in this sample may be carry-over from other donors' samples. CDR3 loop: CASSTKPGDANVLTF. The CDR3 DNA is TGTGCCAGCAGCACTAAGCCCGGGGACGCCAACGTCCTGACTTTC. Looking up the rest from reference TRBV7-8 and TRBJ2-6 gives the full variable domain: GAGVSQSPRYKVAKRGQDVALRCDPISGHVSLFWYQQALGQGPEFLTYFQNEAQLDKSGLPSDRFFAERPEGSVSTLKIQRTQQEDSAVYLCASSTKPGDANVLTFGAGSRLTVL.